This TCR beta chain was sequenced during a study of identical twins. This clonotype was seen many times. Carrying unique molecular identifiers, the cDNA also gained a universal primer site through template switching. TCRdb called the 5' RACE reads again in MiXCR, with one record for every CDR3 protein. The table lists more than 650,000 distinct CDR3 sequences, over 5% of them singletons, with about 2% in the top ten. The CDR3 is 12 amino acids. Trimming stripped 1 base from V and 6 bases from J, with 7 bases between. Per the germline V gene, CDR1 is DFQATT and CDR2 is SNEGSKA (reference sequence). The chain has TRBV20-1 and TRBJ2-1; D remains unclear. The clonotype originates from a man between 18 and 29 years old in good health. The sample consisted of naive T cells sorted from blood. DNA for the CDR3: TGCAGTGCTAGAGCTGGCGGCAATGAGCAGTTCTTC. This codes for CSARAGGNEQFF.